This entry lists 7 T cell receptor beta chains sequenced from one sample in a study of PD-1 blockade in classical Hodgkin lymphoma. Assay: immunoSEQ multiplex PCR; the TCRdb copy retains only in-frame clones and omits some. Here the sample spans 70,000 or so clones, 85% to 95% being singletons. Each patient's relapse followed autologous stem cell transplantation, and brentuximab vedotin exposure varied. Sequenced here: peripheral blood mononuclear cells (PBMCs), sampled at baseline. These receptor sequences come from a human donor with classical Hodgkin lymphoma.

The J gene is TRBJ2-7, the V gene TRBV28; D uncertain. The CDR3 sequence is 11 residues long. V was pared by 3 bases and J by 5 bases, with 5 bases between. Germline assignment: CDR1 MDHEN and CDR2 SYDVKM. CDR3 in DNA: TGTGCCAGCAGTTTTAGCCACGAGCAGTACTTC. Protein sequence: CASSFSHEQYF.

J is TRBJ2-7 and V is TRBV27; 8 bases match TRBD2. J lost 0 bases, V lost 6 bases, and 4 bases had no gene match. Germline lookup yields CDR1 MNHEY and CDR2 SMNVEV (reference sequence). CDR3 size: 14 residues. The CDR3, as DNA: TGTGCCAGCAGCCCCGGGGGGGGCTCCTACGAGCAGTACTTC. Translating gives CASSPGGGSYEQYF.

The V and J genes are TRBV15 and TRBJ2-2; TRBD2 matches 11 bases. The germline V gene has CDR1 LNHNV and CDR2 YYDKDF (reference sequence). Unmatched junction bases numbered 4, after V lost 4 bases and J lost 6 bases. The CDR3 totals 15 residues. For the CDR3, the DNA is TGTGCCACCAGCAAAGGGACTAGCGGAGCCGGGGAGCTGTTTTTT. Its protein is CATSKGTSGAGELFF.

The CDR3 nucleotides read TGTGCCAGCCACCCGGGGGACAGGTATGACGAAAAACTGTTTTTT. Protein sequence: CASHPGDRYDEKLFF. The rearrangement uses TRBV19 and TRBJ1-4; 8 nucleotides agree with TRBD1. V was pared by 9 bases and J by 8 bases, with 14 bases of the junction left unmatched. The CDR3 is 15 residues long. Germline V gives CDR1 LNHDA, CDR2 SQIVND (reference sequence).

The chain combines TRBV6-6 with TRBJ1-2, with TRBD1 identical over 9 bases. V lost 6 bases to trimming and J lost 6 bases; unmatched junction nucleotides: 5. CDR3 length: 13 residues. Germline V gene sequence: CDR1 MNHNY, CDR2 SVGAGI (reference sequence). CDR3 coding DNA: TGTGCCAGCAGGGACGGGACAGGGAATGGCTACACCTTC. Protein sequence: CASRDGTGNGYTF.

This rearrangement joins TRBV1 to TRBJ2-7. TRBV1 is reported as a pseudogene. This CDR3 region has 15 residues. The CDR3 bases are TGCACCAGCAGCCATGGAACGGAAAGATCCTACGAGCAGTACTTC. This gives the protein CTSSHGTERSYEQYF.

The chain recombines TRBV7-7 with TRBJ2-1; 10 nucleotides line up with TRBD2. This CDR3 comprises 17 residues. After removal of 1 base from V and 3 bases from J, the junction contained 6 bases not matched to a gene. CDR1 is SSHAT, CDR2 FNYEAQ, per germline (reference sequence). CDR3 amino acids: CASSLDPGTSVYNEQFF. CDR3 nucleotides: TGTGCCAGCAGCTTAGACCCCGGGACTAGCGTCTACAATGAGCAGTTCTTC.